This T cell receptor (beta chain) was obtained from a study of vaccination and CD4 T cells after COVID-19. As for the study in general: Three convalescent patients gave samples at day 14 and days 161 to 241 post-vaccination.

In TCRdb, the PCR reads were re-called with MiXCR into one record per CDR3 protein. The sample has about 39,000 distinct CDR3 sequences; 35% to 40% are singletons. Time point specified: late sampling 161 to 241 days after vaccination in a few convalescent patients. Sequencing was performed on CD4+ T cells from blood, taken about 7 months after SARS-CoV-2 vaccination. This TCR came from a human donor who had recovered from COVID-19.

CDR3 DNA: TGTGCCAGCAGCCCGACTACATACAATGAGCAGTTCTTC. Its protein product is CASSPTTYNEQFF. The chain joins TRBV6-4 to TRBJ2-1; tentative D call: TRBD2 (5 bases). Per germline, CDR1 MRHNA and CDR2 SNTAGT. The CDR3 sequence is 13 residues long. V shed 6 bases and J shed 4 bases, with 10 bases lying between them.